Listed below are T cell receptor beta chains from one sample, sequenced in a study of PD-1 blockade in classical Hodgkin lymphoma. Data came from immunoSEQ multiplex PCR; TCRdb stores just in-frame clones and leaves some out. The sample includes some 21,000 clones, 94% of them seen just once. The sequenced sample consisted of peripheral blood mononuclear cells (PBMCs). These receptors originate from a human donor with classical Hodgkin lymphoma. Each CDR3 is given with its conserved first and last residue. A D gene is named only where the DNA matches it firmly. Clone size appears in some rows only: once, few, many, or a class for an expanded clone.

CDR3 protein	CDR3 DNA	J gene	clone size	D gene	V gene
CASSFITEAKNIQYF	TGTGCCAGCAGTTTTATCACGGAAGCCAAAAACATTCAGTACTTC	TRBJ2-4	few	-	TRBV27
CASSRQGARTEAFF	TGCGCCAGCAGCAGACAGGGGGCGAGGACTGAAGCTTTCTTT	TRBJ1-1	-	TRBD1	TRBV5-1
CASSDDKGGSRETQYF	TGTGCCAGCAGTGACGACAAGGGGGGGAGCAGGGAGACCCAGTACTTC	TRBJ2-5	-	-	TRBV25-1
CATSIGQGYEQYF	TGTGCCACCAGCATAGGACAGGGGTACGAGCAGTACTTC	TRBJ2-7	-	TRBD1	TRBV15
CAGRGGTVENYGYTF	TGTGCCGGTAGGGGCGGGACAGTTGAAAACTATGGCTACACCTTC	TRBJ1-2	-	TRBD1	TRBV30
CASSLALGPDEKLFF	TGTGCCAGCAGCTTAGCGTTGGGACCCGATGAAAAACTGTTTTTT	TRBJ1-4	-	-	TRBV7-6
CATSRGDRHRTVTF	TGTGCCACCAGCAGAGGGGACCGTCACCGTACTGTGACCTTC	TRBJ1-2	-	-	TRBV15
CASSPRLAGDHYNEQFF	TGTGCCAGCAGCCCCCGACTAGCGGGGGACCATTACAATGAGCAGTTCTTC	TRBJ2-1	-	TRBD2	TRBV9
CASSKTSSYNEQFF	TGCGCCAGCAGCAAAACGAGCTCCTACAATGAGCAGTTCTTC	TRBJ2-1	-	-	TRBV5-1
CASSLDSGGSYNEQFF	TGTGCCAGCAGCTTAGATAGCGGGGGTTCCTACAATGAGCAGTTCTTC	TRBJ2-1	-	TRBD2	TRBV7-7
CASSASTPNYGYTF	TGTGCCAGCAGTGCATCGACGCCGAACTATGGCTACACCTTC	TRBJ1-2	-	-	TRBV25-1
CASTPNSTGGLSYNEQFF	TGTGCCAGCACCCCAAATTCGACGGGGGGCCTCTCCTACAATGAGCAGTTCTTC	TRBJ2-1	-	-	TRBV11-3
CATTRRAIRTEAFF	TGTGCCACCACCCGAAGGGCAATTCGAACTGAAGCTTTCTTT	TRBJ1-1	-	-	TRBV6-5
CASNVRGGYGYTF	TGTGCCAGCAACGTCAGGGGCGGCTATGGCTACACCTTC	TRBJ1-2	-	-	TRBV6-1
CASSLAQPSTDTQYF	TGTGCCAGCAGCTTAGCCCAGCCTAGCACAGATACGCAGTATTTT	TRBJ2-3	-	-	TRBV7-2
CASSQNPHGQGFFGEAFF	TGTGCCAGCAGCCAAAATCCTCATGGACAGGGATTTTTTGGTGAAGCTTTCTTT	TRBJ1-1	-	TRBD1	TRBV27
CASSPPQSYEQYF	TGTGCCAGCAGCCCCCCCCAGAGCTACGAGCAGTACTTC	TRBJ2-7	-	-	TRBV6-6
CASSDAAYNEQFF	TGTGCCAGTAGTGACGCAGCCTACAATGAGCAGTTCTTC	TRBJ2-1	-	-	TRBV19
CASTKSQGRMNTEAFF	TGTGCCAGCACCAAAAGCCAGGGGAGGATGAACACTGAAGCTTTCTTT	TRBJ1-1	-	-	TRBV28
CATSPGDRIPYEQYF	TGTGCCACCAGCCCGGGGGACAGGATTCCCTACGAGCAGTACTTC	TRBJ2-7	-	TRBD1	TRBV15
CSVEVHRDQPQHF	TGCAGCGTTGAAGTTCACAGGGATCAGCCCCAGCATTTT	TRBJ1-5	-	-	TRBV29-1
CSVAGGRSYNEQFF	TGCAGCGTTGCCGGGGGGCGGTCCTACAATGAGCAGTTCTTC	TRBJ2-1	few	-	TRBV29-1
CASSAGRGSNQPQHF	TGTGCCAGTAGTGCCGGCCGGGGTAGCAATCAGCCCCAGCATTTT	TRBJ1-5	once	-	TRBV19
CASSLVEGREQYF	TGTGCCAGCAGCTTAGTTGAGGGGCGCGAGCAGTACTTC	TRBJ2-7	-	-	TRBV7-2
CASGTPWGVNYGYTF	TGTGCTAGTGGGACCCCGTGGGGTGTTAACTATGGCTACACCTTC	TRBJ1-2	-	-	TRBV12-5
CASSQRGGVDAVTEAFF	TGTGCCAGCTCTCAACGAGGCGGGGTGGATGCGGTAACTGAAGCTTTCTTT	TRBJ1-1	-	-	TRBV18
CASSWNRGGETQYF	TGTGCCAGCAGCTGGAACAGGGGTGGGGAGACCCAGTACTTC	TRBJ2-5	-	TRBD1	TRBV7-2
CAWSEDRDEKLFF	TGTGCCTGGAGCGAGGACAGGGATGAAAAACTGTTTTTT	TRBJ1-4	-	TRBD1	TRBV30